These 20 T cell receptor beta chains were sequenced from one sample in a study of STAT5B mutations in CD4+ large granular lymphocyte leukemia. The assay was immunoSEQ multiplex PCR, and TCRdb's table has in-frame clones only and misses some. The table records 25,000 to 35,000 clones, about 78% of them present only once. Sequenced input: CD4+ T cells from blood buffy coats. All receptors come from a human donor in good health.

The genes are TRBV5-1 and TRBJ2-1; 8 positions agree with TRBD1. The CDR3 totals 15 residues. With V trimmed by 1 base and J by 10 bases, 10 bases remained unmatched. Germline V gene sequence: CDR1 SGHRS, CDR2 YFSETQ. The CDR3 here is CASSLIGGQVGEQFF. As DNA, the CDR3 is TGCGCCAGCAGCTTGATTGGGGGACAGGTTGGGGAGCAGTTCTTC.

The gene calls are TRBV30 and TRBJ1-2, with no clear D. The germline V gene has CDR1 GTSNPN and CDR2 SVGIG (reference sequence). The CDR3 covers 14 residues. V dropped 0 bases and J dropped 5 bases, with 13 bases sitting between them. The CDR3 coding sequence is TGTGCCTGGAGTGTTACAGCCATGGGGTATGGCTACACCTTC. It encodes CAWSVTAMGYGYTF.

This clone was counted a single time. The rearrangement uses TRBV7-2 and TRBJ2-1; D call uncertain. The CDR3 sequence is 15 residues long. Trimming removed 2 bases from V and 1 base from J, with 9 bases in between. CDR1 SGHTA and CDR2 FQGNSA come from the germline V gene. The CDR3 sequence is CASSLRASSYNEQFF. The CDR3 coding sequence is TGTGCCAGCAGCTTAAGAGCTTCGTCCTACAATGAGCAGTTCTTC.

This clone was recorded once. This rearrangement joins TRBV9 to TRBJ2-2; either TRBD1 or TRBD2 may supply D (6 bases each). Germline CDR1 SGDLS, CDR2 YYNGEE. Trimming shortened V by 3 bases and J by 5 bases, and 14 bases separated the two germline ends. The CDR3 covers 15 residues. The CDR3 loop is CASSAGVGGTGELFF. The CDR3 DNA is TGTGCCAGCAGCGCCGGGGTAGGGGGGACCGGGGAGCTGTTTTTT.

This clone was seen a handful of times. V is TRBV10-1 and J is TRBJ2-3, with D perhaps matching TRBD1 or TRBD2 (6 bases each). V lost 5 bases and J 4 bases, leaving 25 bases between the germline ends. CDR3 length equals 18 residues. CDR1 and CDR2 from the germline V gene are WNHNN and SYGVQD (reference sequence). CDR3 DNA: TGCGCCAGCAGTCCCGGAGGGGGAGCGGGCGCAGGGGCAGATACGCAGTATTTT. The encoded protein is CASSPGGGAGAGADTQYF.

The gene calls are TRBV7-9 and TRBJ2-6, with D tentatively TRBD1 (5 bases). V was clipped by 5 bases and J by 0 bases, with 17 bases between them. The CDR3 contains 18 residues. Per germline, CDR1 SEHNR and CDR2 FQNEAQ (reference sequence). The CDR3 reads CASSPGARVSSGANVLTF. CDR3 DNA: TGTGCCAGCAGCCCCGGCGCCAGGGTCAGCTCTGGGGCCAACGTCCTGACTTTC.

The rearrangement joins TRBV27 to TRBJ2-5; possibly TRBD1 for D (5 bases). CDR3 size: 15 residues. V was shortened by 6 bases and J by 5 bases, with 19 bases between the two germline ends. CDR1 is MNHEY and CDR2 is SMNVEV in the germline V gene (reference sequence). CDR3 bases: TGTGCCAGCAGGTTGGTAATGTACAGGTTTGAGACCCAGTACTTC. This sequence encodes CASRLVMYRFETQYF.

The chain recombines TRBV6-6 with TRBJ1-6; D uncertain. CDR1 is MNHNY, CDR2 SVGAGI, per germline (reference sequence). The CDR3 has 16 amino acids. The V and J ends lost 6 bases and 7 bases respectively, with 19 bases between them. CDR3 in amino acids: CASSHPPVGRNSPLHF. The CDR3 coding sequence is TGTGCCAGCAGCCATCCCCCGGTCGGGAGAAATTCACCCCTCCACTTT.

This chain joins TRBV30 and TRBJ2-7, with 10 bases aligning to TRBD2. Germline CDR1 GTSNPN, CDR2 SVGIG (reference sequence). V was pared by 5 bases and J by 12 bases, with 16 bases of the junction left unmatched. The CDR3 extends over 14 amino acids. DNA for the CDR3: TGTGCCTGGTCCCCGGGATTAGCGGGAGGTTGGGGGTACTTC. Residues: CAWSPGLAGGWGYF.

The chain is built from TRBV30 and TRBJ1-2; TRBD1 matches 7 bases. The CDR3 contains 12 residues. In germline, CDR1 is GTSNPN, CDR2 SVGIG (reference sequence). V trimming: 2 bases; J trimming: 4 bases; junction bases outside the gene matches: 1. The CDR3 nucleotides read TGTGCCTGGAGTAAGGGGGCCTATGGCTACACCTTC. Translating gives CAWSKGAYGYTF.

The chain combines TRBV13 with TRBJ2-3, with D unclear. The CDR3 length is 13 residues. Germline-derived CDR1 and CDR2 are PRHDT and FYEKMQ (reference sequence). V was trimmed by 2 bases and J by 1 base, leaving 4 bases between them. CDR3 nucleotides: TGTGCCAGCAGCTTACCGGGCACAGATACGCAGTATTTT. This gives the protein CASSLPGTDTQYF.

The genes are TRBV30 and TRBJ1-2; TRBD1 matches 10 bases. With 3 bases clipped from V and 8 bases from J, the junction kept 6 bases outside the gene matches. CDR1 and CDR2 from the germline V gene are GTSNPN and SVGIG (reference sequence). The CDR3 sequence is 13 residues long. CDR3 residues: CAWSVGTGAGYTF. The CDR3 DNA sequence: TGTGCCTGGAGCGTAGGGACAGGGGCCGGCTACACCTTC.

V usage is TRBV18 and J usage is TRBJ2-7, with 7 bases identical to TRBD2. CDR3 length equals 14 residues. Germline lookup yields CDR1 KGHSH and CDR2 LQKENI. V was clipped by 6 bases and J by 2 bases; unmatched bases: 7. The CDR3 sequence is CASSPGLPTYEQYF. The CDR3 bases are TGTGCCAGCTCCCCGGGACTACCGACCTACGAGCAGTACTTC. The entire variable domain, with the rest obtained from reference TRBV18 and TRBJ2-7, is as follows: NAGVMQNPRHLVRRRGQEARLRCSPMKGHSHVYWYRQLPEEGLKFMVYLQKENIIDESGMPKERFSAEFPKEGPSILRIQQVVRGDSAAYFCASSPGLPTYEQYFGPGTRLTVT.

The chain uses TRBV30 and TRBJ1-2; maybe TRBD1 (6 bases). CDR1 is GTSNPN and CDR2 is SVGIG in the germline V gene (reference sequence). The ends were cut back, 2 bases at V and 4 bases at J, with 23 bases in the middle. The CDR3 is 17 amino acids. In DNA form, the CDR3 reads TGTGCCTGGAGTATCTCAAGGACAGACAGCCCTTCCTATGGCTACACCTTC. It yields the protein CAWSISRTDSPSYGYTF.

The V and J genes are TRBV28 and TRBJ2-7; weak D call: TRBD2 (5 bases). V gave up 6 bases and J gave up 0 bases, with 9 bases separating them. Per germline, CDR1 MDHEN and CDR2 SYDVKM. This CDR3 has 13 residues. The CDR3 region has the DNA TGTGCCAGCAGGGACTCGAGCTCCTACGAGCAGTACTTC. It codes for CASRDSSSYEQYF.

The rearrangement joins TRBV11-2 to TRBJ2-7, with 9 bases aligning to TRBD2. The germline CDR1 and CDR2 sequences are SGHAT and FQNNGV. V shed 5 bases and J 1 base; nucleotides not matched to a gene: 9. CDR3 size: 16 residues. CDR3 in amino acids: CASSVRLADASYEQYF. The DNA for the CDR3 is TGTGCCAGCAGCGTACGACTAGCGGACGCGTCCTACGAGCAGTACTTC.

The J gene is TRBJ2-1, the V gene TRBV7-2, with D unresolved. Germline CDR1 reads SGHTA; CDR2 reads FQGNSA. Trimming shortened V by 8 bases and J by 0 bases, and 8 bases separated the two germline ends. The CDR3 sequence is 13 residues long. The CDR3 sequence: CASGPGSYNEQFF. The CDR3 bases are TGTGCCAGCGGCCCGGGCTCCTACAATGAGCAGTTCTTC. Supplemented by reference TRBV7-2 and TRBJ2-1, the full variable domain reads GAGVSQSPSNKVTEKGKDVELRCDPISGHTALYWYRQSLGQGLEFLIYFQGNSAPDKSGLPSDRFSAERTGGSVSTLTIQRTQQEDSAVYLCASGPGSYNEQFFGPGTRLTVL.

CDR3 DNA sequence: TGTGCCAGCAGTTACGGACTGAGGACTGAAGCTTTCTTT. It is translated as CASSYGLRTEAFF. The chain recombines TRBV6-5 with TRBJ1-1, with unresolved D. The germline V gene encodes CDR1 MNHEY and CDR2 SVGAGI. The CDR3 extends over 13 amino acids. V lost 2 bases, J lost 5 bases, and 9 bases lay in between.

The rearrangement uses TRBV4-1 and TRBJ1-2, with D maybe TRBD1 (5 bases). The CDR3 consists of 16 residues. The germline CDR1 and CDR2 sequences are MGHRA and YSYEKL. The germline V and J ends were trimmed by 2 bases and 2 bases, with 15 bases remaining between them. The CDR3 reads CASSQPAGPSNYGYTF. Here the CDR3 DNA reads TGCGCCAGCAGCCAACCAGCAGGGCCTTCAAACTATGGCTACACCTTC.

The chain recombines TRBV13 with TRBJ2-1; tentatively, D is TRBD1 or TRBD2 (5 bases each). Germline CDR1 and CDR2: PRHDT and FYEKMQ (reference sequence). The V end was cut by 2 bases, the J end by 0 bases, with 8 bases between. The CDR3 covers 15 residues. The CDR3 sequence: CASSLWGFSYNEQFF. The CDR3 DNA reads TGTGCCAGCAGCTTATGGGGGTTCTCCTACAATGAGCAGTTCTTC.